This T cell receptor beta chain was obtained from a study of metastatic and nonmetastatic thyroid tumors. Looking at the study overall: A comparison of repertoires was made across blood and tumor or nodule tissue from malignant and benign thyroid patients.

Every patient was untreated before thyroid surgery. Authors' processing steps: Differences in CDR3 between clinicopathological groups were drawn on to build a classifier intended to discriminate distant-metastatic papillary thyroid cancer patients. TCRdb ran MiXCR on the PCR reads. The V and J calls come from TCRdb's annotation, not from the publication. This sample carries about 10,000 clones, 9.5% to 15% of them seen once, and the ten largest clones take around 12%. Study-level findings and limits: Malignant tumors reportedly showed significantly higher TCR beta diversity than benign nodules in both blood and tumor.

CDR3 length: 18 amino acids. Losses at the gene ends were 8 bases for V and 3 bases for J; bases not matched to a gene: 15. Germline CDR1 is LNHDA and CDR2 is SQIVND (reference sequence). In the case of this clone: Its matching antigen is unknown.

The receptor comes from a female donor with papillary thyroid cancer or a benign thyroid nodule (not recorded which). Some clones in this sample may be carry-over from other donors' samples. Sequencing was carried out using blood. The V call is TRBV19, the J call TRBJ2-3, with 12 bases that match TRBD2. For the CDR3, the DNA is TGTGCCAGTGGACAGCCTGTTGTACTAGCGGGAGGAACAGATACGCAGTATTTT. Translated, it gives CASGQPVVLAGGTDTQYF.